The sequence of this T cell receptor (beta chain) was determined in a study of T-cell memory formation after mild COVID-19. On the study more broadly: TCR clusters showed largely donor specificity.

Regarding the study as a whole: A second wave of clones peaked on day 37, and their SARS-CoV-2 specificity went unconfirmed. Later expanders leaned toward CD4+, whereas clones contracting from day 15 to 85 were balanced CD4/CD8. Prior to infection, memory already included some responding clones, suggesting cross-reactive memory joined.

Germline trimming cut 0 bases from V and 5 bases from J; bases unmatched to any gene: 3. This CDR3 contains 15 residues. The germline V gene encodes CDR1 SEHNR and CDR2 FQNEAQ (reference sequence). This clonotype has a handful of counts. What it binds is not known. TCRdb independently ran MiXCR on the 5' RACE reads; one entry per CDR3 protein. The sample includes under 200,000 distinct CDR3 sequences, roughly 28% of them seen just once. J is TRBJ2-3 and V is TRBV7-9; 9 nucleotides line up with TRBD1. What was sequenced was PBMCs or a T cell subset sorted from them (not recorded which). This receptor was taken from an adult woman who had mild COVID-19 (a few samples of this study predate the infection). Cell type and time point are not known. The CDR3 reads CASSLAGTGQDTQYF. The DNA of the CDR3 is TGTGCCAGCAGCTTAGCCGGGACAGGGCAAGATACGCAGTATTTT. Together with reference TRBV7-9 and TRBJ2-3, the CDR3 gives the full variable domain: DTGVSQNPRHKITKRGQNVTFRCDPISEHNRLYWYRQTLGQGPEFLTYFQNEAQLEKSRLLSDRFSAERPKGSFSTLEIQRTEQGDSAMYLCASSLAGTGQDTQYFGPGTRLTVL.